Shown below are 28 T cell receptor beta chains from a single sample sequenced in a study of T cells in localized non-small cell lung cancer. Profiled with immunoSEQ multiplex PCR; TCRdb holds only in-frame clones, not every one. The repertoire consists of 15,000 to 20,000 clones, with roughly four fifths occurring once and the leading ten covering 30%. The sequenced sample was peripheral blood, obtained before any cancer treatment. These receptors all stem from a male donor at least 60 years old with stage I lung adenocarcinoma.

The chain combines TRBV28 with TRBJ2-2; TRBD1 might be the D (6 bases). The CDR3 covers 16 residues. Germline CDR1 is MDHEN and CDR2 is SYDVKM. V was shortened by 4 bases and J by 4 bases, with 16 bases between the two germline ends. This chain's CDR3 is CASSSGAGTLTGELFF. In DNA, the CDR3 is TGTGCCAGCAGTTCAGGGGCCGGGACACTCACCGGGGAGCTGTTTTTT. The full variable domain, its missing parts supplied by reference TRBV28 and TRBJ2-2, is DVKVTQSSRYLVKRTGEKVFLECVQDMDHENMFWYRQDPGLGLRLIYFSYDVKMKEKGDIPEGYSVSREKKERFSLILESASTNQTSMYLCASSSGAGTLTGELFFGEGSRLTVL.

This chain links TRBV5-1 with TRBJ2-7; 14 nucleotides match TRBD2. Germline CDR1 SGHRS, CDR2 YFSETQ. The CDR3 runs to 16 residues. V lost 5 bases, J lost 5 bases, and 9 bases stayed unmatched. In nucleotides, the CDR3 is TGCGCCAGCAGTCGAGAGGGACTAGCGGGGGTAAACGAGCAGTACTTC. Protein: CASSREGLAGVNEQYF.

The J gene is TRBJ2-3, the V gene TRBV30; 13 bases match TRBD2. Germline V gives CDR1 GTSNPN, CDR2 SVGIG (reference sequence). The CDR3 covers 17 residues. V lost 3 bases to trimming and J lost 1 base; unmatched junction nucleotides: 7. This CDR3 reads CAWRPIGLAGGTDTQYF. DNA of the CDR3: TGTGCCTGGAGACCTATAGGACTAGCGGGAGGCACAGATACGCAGTATTTT.

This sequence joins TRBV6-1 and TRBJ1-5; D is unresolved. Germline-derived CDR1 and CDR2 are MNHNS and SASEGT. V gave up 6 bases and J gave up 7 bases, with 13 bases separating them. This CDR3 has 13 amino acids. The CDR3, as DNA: TGTGCCAGCAGGAGTCAGCGTGAACAGCCCCAGCATTTT. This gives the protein CASRSQREQPQHF.

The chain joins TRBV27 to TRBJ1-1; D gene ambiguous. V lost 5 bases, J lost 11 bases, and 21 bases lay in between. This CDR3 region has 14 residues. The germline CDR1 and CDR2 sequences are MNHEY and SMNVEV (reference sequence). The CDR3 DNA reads TGTGCCAGCAGTACAATTGCAGCGTCAAACGGTGCTTTCTTT. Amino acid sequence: CASSTIAASNGAFF.

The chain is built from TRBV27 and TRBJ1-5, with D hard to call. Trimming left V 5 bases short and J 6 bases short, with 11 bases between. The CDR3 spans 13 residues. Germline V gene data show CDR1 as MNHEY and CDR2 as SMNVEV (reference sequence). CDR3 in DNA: TGTGCCAGCAGTGTCTCCTCCTTTCAGCCCCAGCATTTT. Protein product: CASSVSSFQPQHF.

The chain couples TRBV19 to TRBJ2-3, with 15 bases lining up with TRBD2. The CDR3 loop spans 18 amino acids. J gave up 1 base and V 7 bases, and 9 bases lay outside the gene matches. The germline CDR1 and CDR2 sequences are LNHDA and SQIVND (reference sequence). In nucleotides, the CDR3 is TGTGCCAGTACCCCGGGACTAGCGGGAGGAGTCGGCACAGATACGCAGTATTTT. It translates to CASTPGLAGGVGTDTQYF.

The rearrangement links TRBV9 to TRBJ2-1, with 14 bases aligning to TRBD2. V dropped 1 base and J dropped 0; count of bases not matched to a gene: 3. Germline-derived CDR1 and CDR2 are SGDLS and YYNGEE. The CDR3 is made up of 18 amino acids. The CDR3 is CASSVSGTSGSSYNEQFF. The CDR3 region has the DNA TGTGCCAGCAGCGTATCCGGGACTAGCGGGAGCTCCTACAATGAGCAGTTCTTC.

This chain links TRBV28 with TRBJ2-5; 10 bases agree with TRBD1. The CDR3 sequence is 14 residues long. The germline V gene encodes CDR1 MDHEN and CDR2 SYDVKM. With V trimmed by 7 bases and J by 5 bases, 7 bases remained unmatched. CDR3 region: CASTSGQGQETQYF. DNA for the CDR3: TGTGCCAGCACCTCGGGACAGGGGCAGGAGACCCAGTACTTC.

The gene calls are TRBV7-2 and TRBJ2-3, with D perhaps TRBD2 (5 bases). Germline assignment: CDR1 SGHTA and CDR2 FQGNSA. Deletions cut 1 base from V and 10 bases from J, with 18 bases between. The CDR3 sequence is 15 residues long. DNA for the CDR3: TGTGCCAGCAGCTTAGATTTGGTGGCGGGTCTTGCGCAGTATTTT. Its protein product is CASSLDLVAGLAQYF.

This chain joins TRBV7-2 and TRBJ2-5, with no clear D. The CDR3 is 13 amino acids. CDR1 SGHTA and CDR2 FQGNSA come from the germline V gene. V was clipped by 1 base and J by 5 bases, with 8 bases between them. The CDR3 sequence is CASSLEGIETQYF. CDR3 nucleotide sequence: TGTGCCAGCAGCTTAGAAGGGATCGAGACCCAGTACTTC.

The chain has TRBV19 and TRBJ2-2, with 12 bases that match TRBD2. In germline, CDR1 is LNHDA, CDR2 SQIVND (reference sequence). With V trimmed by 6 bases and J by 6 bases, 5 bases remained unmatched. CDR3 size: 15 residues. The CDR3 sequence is CASRAGLAGPGELFF. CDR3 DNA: TGTGCCAGTAGGGCCGGACTAGCGGGGCCCGGGGAGCTGTTTTTT. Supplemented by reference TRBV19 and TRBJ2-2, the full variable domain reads DGGITQSPKYLFRKEGQNVTLSCEQNLNHDAMYWYRQDPGQGLRLIYYSQIVNDFQKGDIAEGYSVSREKKESFPLTVTSAQKNPTAFYLCASRAGLAGPGELFFGEGSRLTVL.

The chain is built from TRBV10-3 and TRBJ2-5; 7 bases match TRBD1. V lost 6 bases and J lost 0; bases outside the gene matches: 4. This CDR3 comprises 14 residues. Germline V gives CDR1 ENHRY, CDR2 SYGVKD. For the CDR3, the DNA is TGTGCCATCAGGGGAGACAGGGACCAAGAGACCCAGTACTTC. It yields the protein CAIRGDRDQETQYF.

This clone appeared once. CDR3 nucleotides: TGTGCCAGCAGTTTTAGGCTAGCGGAAAACTTTGAGTACGAGCAGTACTTC. It is translated as CASSFRLAENFEYEQYF. This chain joins TRBV27 and TRBJ2-7; 7 bases are shared with TRBD2. The germline V gene has CDR1 MNHEY and CDR2 SMNVEV (reference sequence). V was clipped by 3 bases and J by 4 bases; unmatched bases: 15. This CDR3 is 17 amino acids long.

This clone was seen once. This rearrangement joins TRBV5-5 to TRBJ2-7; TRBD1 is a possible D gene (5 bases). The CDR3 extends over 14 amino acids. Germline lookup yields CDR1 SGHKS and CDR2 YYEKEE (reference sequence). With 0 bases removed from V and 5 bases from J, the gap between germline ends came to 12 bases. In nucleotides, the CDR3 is TGTGCCAGCAGCTTGGGACAGTCCCCTGACGAGCAGTACTTC. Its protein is CASSLGQSPDEQYF.

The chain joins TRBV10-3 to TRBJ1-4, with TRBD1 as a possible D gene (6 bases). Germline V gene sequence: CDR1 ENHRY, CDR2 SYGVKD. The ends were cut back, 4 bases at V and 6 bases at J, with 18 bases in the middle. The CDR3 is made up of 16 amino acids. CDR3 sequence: CAISGGLGGTDEKLFF. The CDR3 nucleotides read TGTGCCATCAGTGGGGGCCTAGGGGGGACTGATGAAAAACTGTTTTTT.

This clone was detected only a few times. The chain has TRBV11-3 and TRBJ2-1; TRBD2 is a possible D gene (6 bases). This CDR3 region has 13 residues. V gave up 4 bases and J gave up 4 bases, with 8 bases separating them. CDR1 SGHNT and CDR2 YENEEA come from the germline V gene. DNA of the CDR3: TGTGCCAGCAGCTGGGGGGAGTACAATGAGCAGTTCTTC. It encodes CASSWGEYNEQFF.

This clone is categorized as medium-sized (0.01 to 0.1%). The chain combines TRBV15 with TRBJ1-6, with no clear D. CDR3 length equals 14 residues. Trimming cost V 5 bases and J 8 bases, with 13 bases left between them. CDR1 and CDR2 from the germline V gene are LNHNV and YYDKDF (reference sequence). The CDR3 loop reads CATSSSGIHSPLHF. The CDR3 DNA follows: TGTGCCACCAGCTCCTCTGGGATTCATTCACCCCTCCACTTT.

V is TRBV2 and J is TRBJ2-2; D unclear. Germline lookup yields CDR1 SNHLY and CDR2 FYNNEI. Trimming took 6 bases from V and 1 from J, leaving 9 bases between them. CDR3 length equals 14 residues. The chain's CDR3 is CASSDRVNTGELFF. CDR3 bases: TGTGCCAGCAGCGACCGGGTGAACACCGGGGAGCTGTTTTTT. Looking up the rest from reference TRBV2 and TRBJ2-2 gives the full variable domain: EPEVTQTPSHQVTQMGQEVILRCVPISNHLYFYWYRQILGQKVEFLVSFYNNEISEKSEIFDDQFSVERPDGSNFTLKIRSTKLEDSAMYFCASSDRVNTGELFFGEGSRLTVL.

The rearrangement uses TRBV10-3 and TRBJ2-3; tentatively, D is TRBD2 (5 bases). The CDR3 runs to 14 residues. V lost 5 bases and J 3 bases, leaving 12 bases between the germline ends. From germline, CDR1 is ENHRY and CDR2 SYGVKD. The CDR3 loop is CAISKPRETDTQYF. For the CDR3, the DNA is TGTGCCATCAGTAAACCCCGGGAAACAGATACGCAGTATTTT.

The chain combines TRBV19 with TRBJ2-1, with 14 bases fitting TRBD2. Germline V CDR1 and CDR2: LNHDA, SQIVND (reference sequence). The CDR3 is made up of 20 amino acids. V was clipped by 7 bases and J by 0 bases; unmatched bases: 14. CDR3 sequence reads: CASTPRPGTSGGPSYNEQFF. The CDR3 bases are TGTGCCAGTACCCCTCGACCCGGGACTAGCGGGGGACCCTCCTACAATGAGCAGTTCTTC.

The CDR3 sequence: CASSSKRSLYNEQFF. CDR3 in DNA: TGTGCCAGCAGTTCGAAGAGGTCCCTCTACAATGAGCAGTTCTTC. The rearrangement links TRBV28 to TRBJ2-1; D call uncertain. This CDR3 region has 15 residues. The germline V and J ends were trimmed by 4 bases and 3 bases, with 13 bases remaining between them. Germline values: CDR1 MDHEN, CDR2 SYDVKM.

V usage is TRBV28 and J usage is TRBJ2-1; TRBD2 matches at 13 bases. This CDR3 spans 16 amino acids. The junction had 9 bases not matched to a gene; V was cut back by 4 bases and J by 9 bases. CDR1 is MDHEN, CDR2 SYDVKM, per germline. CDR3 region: CASSSWTSGRGGEQFF. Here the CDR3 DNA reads TGTGCCAGCAGTTCCTGGACTAGCGGGAGAGGTGGTGAGCAGTTCTTC.

The CDR3 protein is CASRRTAEYSNQPQHF. In DNA, the CDR3 is TGCGCCAGCAGACGGACTGCCGAGTATAGCAATCAGCCCCAGCATTTT. V is TRBV4-1 and J is TRBJ1-5; D remains unclear. CDR1 is MGHRA, CDR2 YSYEKL, per germline. The CDR3 spans 16 residues. Trimming shortened V by 6 bases and J by 0 bases, and 15 bases separated the two germline ends.

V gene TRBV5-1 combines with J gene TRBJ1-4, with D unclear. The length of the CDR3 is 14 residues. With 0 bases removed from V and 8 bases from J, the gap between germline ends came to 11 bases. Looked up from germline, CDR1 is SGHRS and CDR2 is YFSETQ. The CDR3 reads CASSLGPGGEKLFF. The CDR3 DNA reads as TGCGCCAGCAGCTTGGGGCCGGGTGGGGAAAAACTGTTTTTT.

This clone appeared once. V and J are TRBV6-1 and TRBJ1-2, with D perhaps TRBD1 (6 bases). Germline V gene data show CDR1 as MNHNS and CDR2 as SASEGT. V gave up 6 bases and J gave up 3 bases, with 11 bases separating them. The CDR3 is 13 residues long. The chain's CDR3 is CASSSSGDYGYTF. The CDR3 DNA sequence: TGTGCCAGCAGCTCTTCAGGGGACTATGGCTACACCTTC.

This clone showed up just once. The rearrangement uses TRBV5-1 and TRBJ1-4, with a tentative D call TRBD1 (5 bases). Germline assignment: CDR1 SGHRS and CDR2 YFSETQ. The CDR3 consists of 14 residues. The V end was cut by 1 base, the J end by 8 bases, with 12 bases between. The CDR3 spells CASSLTGPQEKLFF. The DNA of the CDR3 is TGCGCCAGCAGCTTGACGGGACCTCAAGAAAAACTGTTTTTT.

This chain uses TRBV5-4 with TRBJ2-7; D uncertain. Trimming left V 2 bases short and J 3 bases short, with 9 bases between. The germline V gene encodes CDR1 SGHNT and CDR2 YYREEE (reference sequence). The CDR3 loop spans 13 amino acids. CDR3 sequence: CASSLVENYEQYF. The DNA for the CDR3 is TGTGCCAGCAGCTTAGTAGAGAACTACGAGCAGTACTTC.